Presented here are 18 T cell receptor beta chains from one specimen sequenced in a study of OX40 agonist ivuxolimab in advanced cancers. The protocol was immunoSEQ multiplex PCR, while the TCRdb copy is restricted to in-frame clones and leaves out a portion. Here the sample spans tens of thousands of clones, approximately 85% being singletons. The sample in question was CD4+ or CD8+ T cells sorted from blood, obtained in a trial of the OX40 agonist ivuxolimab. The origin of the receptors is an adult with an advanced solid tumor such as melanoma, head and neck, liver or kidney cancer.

In DNA form, the CDR3 reads TGTGCCAGCAGCGGTGACGCGGTGCGAGGGACTTACAATGAGCAGTTCTTC. It encodes CASSGDAVRGTYNEQFF. The genes are TRBV11-2 and TRBJ2-1; D possibly corresponds to TRBD2 (6 bases). V was clipped by 5 bases and J by 4 bases, with 21 bases between them. Germline CDR1 is SGHAT and CDR2 is FQNNGV. The CDR3 covers 17 residues.

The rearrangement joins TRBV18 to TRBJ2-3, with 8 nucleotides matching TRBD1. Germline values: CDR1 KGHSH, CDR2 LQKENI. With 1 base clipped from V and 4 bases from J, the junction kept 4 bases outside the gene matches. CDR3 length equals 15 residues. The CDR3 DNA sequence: TGTGCCAGCTCACCACAGTCGACAGGGGCAGATACGCAGTATTTT. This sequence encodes CASSPQSTGADTQYF.

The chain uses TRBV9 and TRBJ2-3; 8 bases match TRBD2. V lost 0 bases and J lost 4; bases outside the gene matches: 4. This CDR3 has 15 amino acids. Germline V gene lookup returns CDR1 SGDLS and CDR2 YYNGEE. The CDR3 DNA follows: TGTGCCAGCAGCGTAGACGGGGGGGGCCCAGATACGCAGTATTTT. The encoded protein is CASSVDGGGPDTQYF.

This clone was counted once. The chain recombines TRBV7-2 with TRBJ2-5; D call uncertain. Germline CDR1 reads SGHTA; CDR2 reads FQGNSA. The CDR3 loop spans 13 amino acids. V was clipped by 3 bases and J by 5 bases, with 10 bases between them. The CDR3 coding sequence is TGTGCCAGCAGCTTTGGGTTCGGGGAGACCCAGTACTTC. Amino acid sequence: CASSFGFGETQYF.

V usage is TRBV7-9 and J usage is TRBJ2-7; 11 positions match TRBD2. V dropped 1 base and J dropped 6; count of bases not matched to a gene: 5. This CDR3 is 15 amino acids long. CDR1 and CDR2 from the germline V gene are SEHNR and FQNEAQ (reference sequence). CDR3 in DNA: TGTGCCAGCAGCTTAGTGGGGACTAGCGGAGTCGAGCAGTACTTC. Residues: CASSLVGTSGVEQYF.

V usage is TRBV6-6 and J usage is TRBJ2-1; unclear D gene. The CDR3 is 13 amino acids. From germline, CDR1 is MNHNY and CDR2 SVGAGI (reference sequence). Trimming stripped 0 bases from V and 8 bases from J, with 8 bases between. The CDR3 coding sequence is TGTGCCAGCAGTTACTCGAGTCTGCATGAGCAGTTCTTC. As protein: CASSYSSLHEQFF.

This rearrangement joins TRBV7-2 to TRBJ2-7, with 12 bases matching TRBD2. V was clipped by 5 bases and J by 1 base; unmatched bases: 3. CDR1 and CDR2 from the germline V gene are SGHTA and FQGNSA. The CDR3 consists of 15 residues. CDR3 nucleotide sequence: TGTGCCAGCAGCGAGACTAGCGGGGGTTCCTACGAGCAGTACTTC. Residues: CASSETSGGSYEQYF.

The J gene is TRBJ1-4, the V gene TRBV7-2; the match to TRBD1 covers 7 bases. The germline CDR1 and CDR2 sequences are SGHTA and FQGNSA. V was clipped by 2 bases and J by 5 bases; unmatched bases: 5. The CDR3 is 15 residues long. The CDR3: CASSLPGQRNEKLFF. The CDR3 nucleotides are TGTGCCAGCAGCTTACCGGGACAGCGGAATGAAAAACTGTTTTTT.

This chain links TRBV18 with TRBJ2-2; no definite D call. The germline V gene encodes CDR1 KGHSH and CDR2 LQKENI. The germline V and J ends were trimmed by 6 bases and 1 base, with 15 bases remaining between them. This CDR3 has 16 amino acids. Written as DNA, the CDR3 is TGTGCCAGCTCCCCTGGGCCAAGAAAGAACACCGGGGAGCTGTTTTTT. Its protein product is CASSPGPRKNTGELFF.

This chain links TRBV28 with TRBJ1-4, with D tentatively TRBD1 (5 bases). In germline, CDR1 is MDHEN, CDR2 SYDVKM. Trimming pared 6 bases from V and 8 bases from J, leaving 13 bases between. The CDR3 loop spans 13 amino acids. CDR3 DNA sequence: TGTGCCAGCAGCTACGGGACTCGAGAAAAACTGTTTTTT. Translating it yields CASSYGTREKLFF. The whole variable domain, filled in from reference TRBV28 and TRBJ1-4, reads DVKVTQSSRYLVKRTGEKVFLECVQDMDHENMFWYRQDPGLGLRLIYFSYDVKMKEKGDIPEGYSVSREKKERFSLILESASTNQTSMYLCASSYGTREKLFFGSGTQLSVL.

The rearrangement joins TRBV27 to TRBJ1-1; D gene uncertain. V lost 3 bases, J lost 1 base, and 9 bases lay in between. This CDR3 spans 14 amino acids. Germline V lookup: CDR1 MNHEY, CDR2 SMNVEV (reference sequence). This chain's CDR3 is CASSFLGPNTEAFF. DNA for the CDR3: TGTGCCAGCAGTTTTCTAGGGCCGAACACTGAAGCTTTCTTT.

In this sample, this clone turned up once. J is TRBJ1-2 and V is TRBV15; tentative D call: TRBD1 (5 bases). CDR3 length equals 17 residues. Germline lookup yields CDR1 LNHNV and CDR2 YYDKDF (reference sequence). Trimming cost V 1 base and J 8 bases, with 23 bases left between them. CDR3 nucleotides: TGTGCCACCAGCAGAGCCGAAGGAGCGGGACCAAGAGGCGGCTACACCTTC. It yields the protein CATSRAEGAGPRGGYTF.

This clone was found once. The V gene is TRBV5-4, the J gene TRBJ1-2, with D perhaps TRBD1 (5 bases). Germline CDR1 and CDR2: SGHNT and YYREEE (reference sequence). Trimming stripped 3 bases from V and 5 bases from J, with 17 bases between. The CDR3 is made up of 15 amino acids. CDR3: CASSWAGTVGYGYTF. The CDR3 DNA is TGTGCCAGCAGCTGGGCCGGGACCGTAGGGTATGGCTACACCTTC.

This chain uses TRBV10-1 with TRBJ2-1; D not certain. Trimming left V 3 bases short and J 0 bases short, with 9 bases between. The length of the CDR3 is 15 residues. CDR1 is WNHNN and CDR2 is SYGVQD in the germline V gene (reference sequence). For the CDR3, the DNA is TGCGCCAGCAGTGATGGCGCCAGCTCCTACAATGAGCAGTTCTTC. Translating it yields CASSDGASSYNEQFF.

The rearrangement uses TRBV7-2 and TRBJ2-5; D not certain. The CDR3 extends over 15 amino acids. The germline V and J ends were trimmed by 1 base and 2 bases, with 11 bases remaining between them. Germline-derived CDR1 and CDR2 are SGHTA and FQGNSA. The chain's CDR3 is CASSLGGVPQETQYF. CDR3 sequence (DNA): TGTGCCAGCAGCTTAGGTGGGGTTCCTCAAGAGACCCAGTACTTC.

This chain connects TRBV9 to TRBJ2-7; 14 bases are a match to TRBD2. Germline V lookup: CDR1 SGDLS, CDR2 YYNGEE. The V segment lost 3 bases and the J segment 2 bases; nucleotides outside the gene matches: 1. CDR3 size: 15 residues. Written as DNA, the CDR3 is TGTGCCAGCAGCGAGGGACTAGCGGGAGCCTACGAGCAGTACTTC. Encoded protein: CASSEGLAGAYEQYF.

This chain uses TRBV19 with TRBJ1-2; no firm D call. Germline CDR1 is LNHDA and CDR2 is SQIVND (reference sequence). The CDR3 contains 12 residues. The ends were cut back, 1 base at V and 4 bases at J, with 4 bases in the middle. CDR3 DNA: TGTGCCAGTAGTATAGCGAGCTATGGCTACACCTTC. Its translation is CASSIASYGYTF.

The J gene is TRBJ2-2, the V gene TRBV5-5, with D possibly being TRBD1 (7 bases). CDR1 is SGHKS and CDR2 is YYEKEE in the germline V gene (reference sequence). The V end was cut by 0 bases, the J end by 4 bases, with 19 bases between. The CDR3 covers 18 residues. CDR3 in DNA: TGTGCCAGCAGCTTGGGACAGGGAGGTTTCTGGGGCACCGGGGAGCTGTTTTTT. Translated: CASSLGQGGFWGTGELFF.